This T cell receptor beta chain is from a study of long-term antiretroviral therapy in people with HIV. CDR1 and CDR2 (germline): MNHEY, SVGAGI. The CDR3 consists of 12 residues. The V and J ends lost 2 bases and 6 bases respectively, with 4 bases between them. From each donor, at least one pre-ART PBMC sample and at least two post-ART PBMC samples were obtained. Concerning this clone: Its antigen is unidentified.

Study-wide results and caveats: The study collected no data on ART adherence, viral resistance or therapy changes. Blood sampling spanned 2004 to 2017, possibly under older ART regimens. Subsequent to ART, diversity was augmented yet persisted below that of transplant donor controls.

Researchers ran immunoSEQ v3.0 at survey level. The data were produced by immunoSEQ multiplex PCR, yet TCRdb's version contains in-frame clones alone and is incomplete. The top ten hold roughly a tenth of the sample, which has approximately 20,000 clones, approximately 79% seen once. This rearrangement joins TRBV6-5 to TRBJ2-2; D not resolved. Material: unsorted PBMCs, obtained 4.1 years after starting antiretroviral therapy. The source is a woman aged 40 to 50 with HIV. CDR3 sequence reads: CASSYGSGELFF. The CDR3 DNA follows: TGTGCCAGCAGTTACGGTTCCGGGGAGCTGTTTTTT.